One and the same sample provided the 17 T cell receptor beta chains below, sequenced in a study of shared clonotypes between healthy human individuals. Naive CD8 cells were CD45RO-negative, positively selected for CCR7, excluding terminally differentiated effector memory CD45RA+ cells. This table comes from immunoSEQ multiplex PCR, and its TCRdb copy is limited to in-frame clones, with some not included. Of 550,000 to 600,000 clones in the sample, roughly 98% were seen once. The sequenced material came from naive CD8+ T cells sorted from blood. The receptors were gathered from a man aged 25-45 years in good health.

This sequence joins TRBV5-6 and TRBJ2-7; 7 bases are shared with TRBD1. Trimming removed 3 bases from V and 5 bases from J; junction bases left unmatched: 5. Germline V gene lookup returns CDR1 SGHDT and CDR2 YYEEEE. This CDR3 comprises 13 residues. The chain's CDR3 is CASSSGGRDEQYF. For the CDR3, the DNA is TGTGCCAGCAGCTCAGGGGGACGGGACGAGCAGTACTTC.

V is TRBV7-3 and J is TRBJ2-1, with 9 bases matching TRBD2. The CDR3 sequence is 18 residues long. The V gene end was trimmed by 0 bases and the J gene end by 0 bases; junction bases not matched to a gene: 6. Per germline, CDR1 SGHTA and CDR2 FQGTGA. For the CDR3, the DNA is TGTGCCAGCAGCTTAACGTTGGTTAGCGGGAGCTCCTACAATGAGCAGTTCTTC. Protein product: CASSLTLVSGSSYNEQFF.

The genes are TRBV11-2 and TRBJ2-2; D unresolved. This CDR3 is 11 amino acids long. The germline CDR1 and CDR2 sequences are SGHAT and FQNNGV. Trimming removed 4 bases from V and 6 bases from J, with 3 bases in between. The CDR3 DNA follows: TGTGCCAGCAGCTATCCCGGGGAGCTGTTTTTT. Protein product: CASSYPGELFF. Drawing the rest from reference TRBV11-2 and TRBJ2-2, the complete variable domain is EAGVAQSPRYKIIEKRQSVAFWCNPISGHATLYWYQQILGQGPKLLIQFQNNGVVDDSQLPKDRFSAERLKGVDSTLKIQPAKLEDSAVYLCASSYPGELFFGEGSRLTVL.

This chain connects TRBV4-3 to TRBJ2-5, with D possibly TRBD1 on 5 matching bases. This CDR3 is built from 11 residues. Germline V gene sequence: CDR1 LGHNA, CDR2 YSLEER. Trimming took 5 bases from V and 5 from J, leaving 6 bases between them. The CDR3 DNA reads as TGCGCCAGCAGCAAGGGGGAGACCCAGTACTTC. Encoded protein: CASSKGETQYF.

Note on this clone: Other DNA sequences in the sample encode the same CDR3. The V call is TRBV14, the J call TRBJ2-7; no definite D call. V was pared by 1 base and J by 0 bases, with 7 bases between. The CDR3 has 14 residues. CDR1 and CDR2 from the germline V gene are SGHDN and FVKESK. CDR3 sequence reads: CASSQVVGSYEQYF. Written as DNA, the CDR3 is TGTGCCAGCAGCCAAGTCGTCGGCTCCTACGAGCAGTACTTC.

The rearrangement uses TRBV27 and TRBJ2-2; no definite D call. The length of the CDR3 is 13 residues. Trimming pared 5 bases from V and 1 base from J, leaving 5 bases between. The germline gives CDR1 MNHEY, CDR2 SMNVEV (reference sequence). CDR3 DNA: TGTGCCAGCAGTAATCTGAACACCGGGGAGCTGTTTTTT. As protein: CASSNLNTGELFF.

The CDR3 sequence is CASTQPNYGYTF. The CDR3 DNA reads TGTGCCAGCACCCAACCCAACTATGGCTACACCTTC. The rearrangement links TRBV9 to TRBJ1-2, with D unclear. This CDR3 comprises 12 residues. The germline V gene has CDR1 SGDLS and CDR2 YYNGEE. V was shortened by 6 bases and J by 2 bases, with 8 bases between the two germline ends.

V is TRBV10-3 and J is TRBJ1-3, with 7 bases aligning to TRBD1. This CDR3 has 15 residues. The germline CDR1 and CDR2 sequences are ENHRY and SYGVKD. Unmatched junction bases numbered 3, after V lost 2 bases and J lost 2 bases. The CDR3 coding sequence is TGTGCCATCAGTGAGAATCAGGGGGCTGGAAACACCATATATTTT. Amino acids: CAISENQGAGNTIYF.

V and J are TRBV5-6 and TRBJ2-1, with a tentative D call TRBD2 (5 bases). The germline gives CDR1 SGHDT, CDR2 YYEEEE. The CDR3 length is 16 residues. The V end was cut by 1 base, the J end by 0 bases, with 11 bases between. CDR3 bases: TGTGCCAGCAGCTTGCCACTAGGCGGCTCCTACAATGAGCAGTTCTTC. It yields the protein CASSLPLGGSYNEQFF.

This chain uses TRBV15 with TRBJ2-7; D remains ambiguous. Germline lookup yields CDR1 LNHNV and CDR2 YYDKDF (reference sequence). V lost 5 bases, J lost 4 bases, and 15 bases lay in between. The CDR3 covers 14 residues. This chain's CDR3 is CATSPKSSGYEQYF. Here the CDR3 DNA reads TGTGCCACCAGCCCTAAGTCTTCTGGGTACGAGCAGTACTTC.

The V call is TRBV5-4, the J call TRBJ2-7; D is undetermined. V lost 2 bases and J 7 bases, leaving 16 bases between the germline ends. This CDR3 is built from 14 residues. Germline V gene sequence: CDR1 SGHNT, CDR2 YYREEE (reference sequence). CDR3 sequence: CASSFGPSHWEQYF. CDR3 DNA sequence: TGTGCCAGCAGCTTCGGGCCCTCCCACTGGGAGCAGTACTTC.

The chain employs TRBV2 and TRBJ2-1; TRBD1 is a possible D gene (6 bases). The CDR3 runs 16 residues. V was cut by 6 bases and J by 8 bases, with 23 bases left in between. Germline CDR1 and CDR2: SNHLY and FYNNEI. This CDR3 is CASRIMTGRMRDEQFF. The CDR3 DNA reads as TGTGCCAGCAGAATAATGACAGGAAGGATGAGGGATGAGCAGTTCTTC. The variable domain in full, with the rest retrieved from reference TRBV2 and TRBJ2-1, is EPEVTQTPSHQVTQMGQEVILRCVPISNHLYFYWYRQILGQKVEFLVSFYNNEISEKSEIFDDQFSVERPDGSNFTLKIRSTKLEDSAMYFCASRIMTGRMRDEQFFGPGTRLTVL.

The CDR3: CATSRALGVSGELFF. CDR3 sequence (DNA): TGTGCCACCAGCAGAGCTCTGGGGGTTTCCGGGGAGCTGTTTTTT. This rearrangement joins TRBV15 to TRBJ2-2, with D perhaps TRBD1 or TRBD2 (5 bases each). The length of the CDR3 is 15 residues. Per the germline V gene, CDR1 is LNHNV and CDR2 is YYDKDF (reference sequence). V lost 1 base, J lost 6 bases, and 12 bases lay in between.

The gene calls are TRBV12-5 and TRBJ1-2; maybe TRBD1 (6 bases). From germline, CDR1 is LGHNT and CDR2 FRNRAP. The CDR3 runs 16 residues. V was pared by 6 bases and J by 4 bases, with 21 bases between. CDR3 region: CASGPGGGEGVYGYTF. The CDR3, as DNA: TGTGCTAGTGGGCCTGGAGGCGGTGAGGGGGTCTATGGCTACACCTTC.

This clone was observed a single time. The chain carries TRBV5-1 and TRBJ2-1; 13 bases fit TRBD2. Germline assignment: CDR1 SGHRS and CDR2 YFSETQ. The CDR3 covers 19 residues. V was clipped by 3 bases and J by 3 bases; unmatched bases: 12. This CDR3 is CASSSGLAGSMVYYNEQFF. The CDR3 nucleotides are TGCGCCAGCAGCTCGGGACTAGCGGGAAGTATGGTCTACTACAATGAGCAGTTCTTC.

This chain connects TRBV19 to TRBJ2-1; TRBD2 aligns across 8 bases. This CDR3 is built from 17 residues. Germline V CDR1 and CDR2: LNHDA, SQIVND (reference sequence). Losses at the gene ends were 0 bases for V and 8 bases for J; bases not matched to a gene: 12. The DNA for the CDR3 is TGTGCCAGTAGTATAGATCTGGTGGCGGGAGGTCGTTATGAGCAGTTCTTC. Amino acids: CASSIDLVAGGRYEQFF.

This chain connects TRBV4-2 to TRBJ2-7; 9 nucleotides line up with TRBD1. The CDR3 sequence is 17 residues long. The J segment lost 10 bases and the V segment lost 0 bases, leaving 16 bases of the junction unmatched. CDR1 is LGHNA, CDR2 YNFKEQ, per germline. CDR3 DNA: TGTGCCAGCAGCCAAGATACCTTCTACTCGGGACAGGGAGTCCAGTACTTC. Its protein product is CASSQDTFYSGQGVQYF.